This entry features one T cell receptor (beta chain) sequence. Antigen unknown. Trimming cost V 1 base and J 1 base, with 10 bases left between them. Per germline, CDR1 LNHDA and CDR2 SQIVND (reference sequence). The CDR3 contains 16 residues. The data were obtained in a study of OX40 agonist ivuxolimab in advanced cancers. Study as a whole: Dose-escalation patients were diagnosed with hepatocellular carcinoma, melanoma, renal cell cancer or head and neck cancer. Whole-study findings and limits: Partial responders treated at 0.1-3.0 mg/kg exhibited clonal expansion among the lowest measured. At 0.1 to 3.0 mg/kg, CD4+ and CD8+ blood T cells expanded clonally by week 6.

Libraries were prepared by immunoSEQ multiplex PCR; TCRdb keeps only in-frame clonotypes and omits some of them. This table has 20,000 to 30,000 clones, approximately 90% appearing once. Patients were excluded for autoimmune disease history or systemic immunosuppression. The V call is TRBV19, the J call TRBJ2-2; D is undetermined. The specimen comprised CD4+ or CD8+ T cells sorted from blood, sampled in a trial of the OX40 agonist ivuxolimab. This TCR was recovered from an adult with an advanced solid tumor such as melanoma, head and neck, liver or kidney cancer. In DNA, the CDR3 is TGTGCCAGTAGTATAGTTGGGGTTGAGAACACCGGGGAGCTGTTTTTT. Translating gives CASSIVGVENTGELFF.